At least ten counts were recorded for the clone carrying this T cell receptor beta chain. Its antigen is unknown. The data are from a study of breast tumors, draining lymph nodes, adjacent tissues. Overall study results and limits: Tumor T cell lymph node origin was a supported hypothesis, not proven.

Using its own MiXCR run on the multiplex PCR reads, TCRdb lists one record per CDR3 protein. This sample has some 97,000 distinct CDR3 sequences, with around 20% found just once. The lymph nodes were axillary draining lymph nodes from breast cancer patients. Trimming stripped 5 bases from V and 7 bases from J, with 15 bases between. This CDR3 is built from 13 residues. The germline V gene has CDR1 MNHNY and CDR2 SVGAGI (reference sequence). This rearrangement joins TRBV6-6 to TRBJ2-7; possibly TRBD1 for D (6 bases). Input material: axillary lymph node tissue. The sequence was collected from a female donor with breast cancer. Some clones in this sample may be carry-over from other donors' samples. The CDR3 spells CASSQGTAQEQYF. CDR3 nucleotides: TGTGCCAGCAGTCAGGGGACGGCCCAGGAGCAGTACTTC.